Below, 22 T cell receptor beta chains from the same sample are listed, as sequenced in a study of shared clonotypes between healthy human individuals. Generated by immunoSEQ multiplex PCR, the TCRdb table keeps only in-frame clones and is missing some. The table shows over a million clones, with about 84% occurring only once. Sequencing input: memory CD4+ T cells from PBMCs. As to subset: CD45RA-negative fraction. The receptor set was obtained from a man between 18 and 35 years old in good health. Some clones in this sample may be carry-over from other donors' samples.

The chain links TRBV9 to TRBJ1-1; D remains ambiguous. This CDR3 is 13 amino acids long. Trimming stripped 0 bases from V and 3 bases from J, with 6 bases between. The germline V gene has CDR1 SGDLS and CDR2 YYNGEE. The CDR3 sequence is CASSVVSHTEAFF. The CDR3 DNA is TGTGCCAGCAGCGTAGTGTCTCACACTGAAGCTTTCTTT.

The chain combines TRBV4-3 with TRBJ1-5; D perhaps matches TRBD1 (5 bases). CDR3 length: 15 residues. Deletions cut 3 bases from V and 9 bases from J, with 18 bases between. From germline, CDR1 is LGHNA and CDR2 YSLEER. CDR3 DNA sequence: TGCGCCAGCAGCCAGGGGGTAAGCAGCCAAGGGCCCCAGCATTTT. Its protein product is CASSQGVSSQGPQHF.

The chain combines TRBV29-1 with TRBJ1-5, with D tentatively TRBD1 (6 bases). The CDR3 length is 13 residues. The V gene's germline CDR1 is SQVTM and CDR2 ANQGSEA. V was pared by 5 bases and J by 5 bases, with 13 bases between. DNA of the CDR3: TGCAGCGTTAGGGGGGGGGACGATCAGCCCCAGCATTTT. Its translation: CSVRGGDDQPQHF.

This clone was observed a single time. The rearrangement links TRBV7-8 to TRBJ2-7; either TRBD1 or TRBD2 may fit D (7 bases each). CDR1 and CDR2 (germline): SGHVS, FQNEAQ. The CDR3 loop spans 13 amino acids. Between the trimmed V and J ends, which lost 7 bases and 3 bases, there was a span of 13 bases. The CDR3 here is CASKRDRNYEQYF. The CDR3 coding sequence is TGTGCCAGCAAGCGGGACAGAAACTACGAGCAGTACTTC.

This rearrangement joins TRBV20-1 to TRBJ2-5; D ambiguous. V lost 2 bases to trimming and J lost 5 bases, with 6 bases between them. The CDR3 covers 11 residues. Per the germline V gene, CDR1 is DFQATT and CDR2 is SNEGSKA (reference sequence). The CDR3 sequence is CSARTSETQYF. In nucleotides, the CDR3 is TGCAGTGCTAGAACTTCCGAGACCCAGTACTTC.

In regard to this clone: Other DNA variants within this sample encode the same CDR3. This chain links TRBV5-1 with TRBJ2-5, with D possibly TRBD1 on 5 matching bases. Germline assignment: CDR1 SGHRS and CDR2 YFSETQ. V was clipped by 1 base and J by 4 bases, with 8 bases between them. This CDR3 has 13 residues. The CDR3 is CASSLTGGETQYF. CDR3 sequence (DNA): TGCGCCAGCAGCTTGACAGGTGGAGAGACCCAGTACTTC. Variable domain in full (rest from reference TRBV5-1 and TRBJ2-5): KAGVTQTPRYLIKTRGQQVTLSCSPISGHRSVSWYQQTPGQGLQFLFEYFSETQRNKGNFPGRFSGRQFSNSRSEMNVSTLELGDSALYLCASSLTGGETQYFGPGTRLLVL.

The genes are TRBV6-1 and TRBJ2-7; D remains ambiguous. V was trimmed by 6 bases and J by 6 bases, leaving 15 bases between them. The germline V gene has CDR1 MNHNS and CDR2 SASEGT. This CDR3 is built from 13 residues. CDR3 in amino acids: CASRPPAFSEQYF. As DNA, the CDR3 is TGTGCCAGCAGGCCGCCGGCCTTTAGCGAGCAGTACTTC.

This clone has only a few counts. The V and J genes are TRBV2 and TRBJ2-3; a weak D match, TRBD2 (5 bases). This CDR3 is 16 amino acids long. CDR1 and CDR2 (germline): SNHLY, FYNNEI. Between the trimmed V and J ends, which lost 4 bases and 2 bases, there was a span of 16 bases. The CDR3: CASSGQQGLHTDTQYF. DNA for the CDR3: TGTGCCAGCAGTGGACAACAAGGACTCCACACAGATACGCAGTATTTT. The whole variable domain, remainder taken from reference TRBV2 and TRBJ2-3, is EPEVTQTPSHQVTQMGQEVILRCVPISNHLYFYWYRQILGQKVEFLVSFYNNEISEKSEIFDDQFSVERPDGSNFTLKIRSTKLEDSAMYFCASSGQQGLHTDTQYFGPGTRLTVL.

In its sample, this clone was seen once. The genes are TRBV5-1 and TRBJ2-3, with a weak D call TRBD2 (6 bases). Trimming cost V 4 bases and J 3 bases, with 18 bases left between them. Germline values: CDR1 SGHRS, CDR2 YFSETQ. The CDR3 runs 16 residues. The CDR3 region has the DNA TGCGCCAGCAGCAGGGGCGGGGACCCCGGGACAGATACGCAGTATTTT. It specifies CASSRGGDPGTDTQYF.

The chain links TRBV4-2 to TRBJ2-3; D is unclear. Germline-derived CDR1 and CDR2 are LGHNA and YNFKEQ. CDR3 length: 15 amino acids. Trimming took 3 bases from V and 9 from J, leaving 19 bases between them. The CDR3 bases are TGTGCCAGCAGCCAGGATGGCCTGACGGACGGAACGCAGTATTTT. It is translated as CASSQDGLTDGTQYF.

J is TRBJ1-2 and V is TRBV7-8; maybe TRBD1 (6 bases). The CDR3 is 15 residues long. V lost 1 base to trimming and J lost 8 bases, with 17 bases between them. Germline CDR1 and CDR2: SGHVS and FQNEAQ. CDR3 DNA sequence: TGTGCCAGCAGCTTAGGCCACGGGGGGCAGAGGGGCTACACCTTC. Residues: CASSLGHGGQRGYTF.

The chain recombines TRBV11-3 with TRBJ2-1; D assignment may be TRBD1 or TRBD2 (6 bases each). Germline V gene sequence: CDR1 SGHNT, CDR2 YENEEA. CDR3 length: 15 residues. V was shortened by 5 bases and J by 9 bases, with 20 bases between the two germline ends. The CDR3 loop reads CASSPGVSGGLEQFF. The CDR3 DNA follows: TGTGCCAGCAGCCCCGGGGTCTCCGGGGGCCTTGAGCAGTTCTTC.

The chain employs TRBV5-1 and TRBJ2-1; possibly TRBD2 for D (7 bases). With 9 bases removed from V and 0 bases from J, the gap between germline ends came to 16 bases. In germline, CDR1 is SGHRS, CDR2 YFSETQ. The CDR3 is 15 amino acids. The CDR3: CATHEGGSSYNEQFF. CDR3 sequence (DNA): TGCGCCACCCACGAGGGGGGGAGCTCCTACAATGAGCAGTTCTTC. The variable domain in full, with the rest retrieved from reference TRBV5-1 and TRBJ2-1, is KAGVTQTPRYLIKTRGQQVTLSCSPISGHRSVSWYQQTPGQGLQFLFEYFSETQRNKGNFPGRFSGRQFSNSRSEMNVSTLELGDSALYLCATHEGGSSYNEQFFGPGTRLTVL.

J is TRBJ2-1 and V is TRBV5-1; 7 bases are a match to TRBD2. The CDR3 extends over 14 amino acids. Germline-derived CDR1 and CDR2 are SGHRS and YFSETQ. V shed 1 base and J 4 bases; nucleotides not matched to a gene: 2. CDR3 nucleotide sequence: TGCGCCAGCAGCTTGCGGGAGGCATACAATGAGCAGTTCTTC. This encodes CASSLREAYNEQFF.

This clone showed up just once. The genes are TRBV5-5 and TRBJ2-7; 9 bases are shared with TRBD1. Germline V CDR1 and CDR2: SGHKS, YYEKEE (reference sequence). J gave up 4 bases and V 4 bases, and 12 bases lay outside the gene matches. This CDR3 spans 16 amino acids. The CDR3 sequence: CASSPGQGKFVYEQYF. The CDR3 DNA reads TGTGCCAGCAGCCCGGGACAGGGAAAATTCGTTTACGAGCAGTACTTC.

The chain combines TRBV7-6 with TRBJ2-2; D gene ambiguous. The CDR3 has 15 amino acids. Trimming removed 0 bases from V and 8 bases from J, with 13 bases in between. Germline V lookup: CDR1 SGHVS, CDR2 FNYEAQ. CDR3 sequence: CASSLAPGVPGELFF. As DNA, the CDR3 is TGTGCCAGCAGCTTAGCCCCCGGTGTCCCGGGGGAGCTGTTTTTT.

On this clone: This may come from a read error, since a much larger clone is one base off. J is TRBJ2-2 and V is TRBV6-5; perhaps TRBD2 as D (5 bases). The CDR3 sequence is 14 residues long. Per germline, CDR1 MNHEY and CDR2 SVGAGI. The CDR3 region has the DNA TGTGCCGGCAGTCCTAGACTAAACACCGGGGAGCTGTTTTTT. Protein: CAGSPRLNTGELFF.

The chain recombines TRBV7-3 with TRBJ2-7; 8 bases match TRBD1. Germline assignment: CDR1 SGHTA and CDR2 FQGTGA. This CDR3 has 15 amino acids. V was clipped by 6 bases and J by 2 bases; unmatched bases: 9. This chain's CDR3 is CASRIGQGLAYEQYF. The CDR3 nucleotides read TGTGCCAGCAGGATCGGACAGGGACTTGCCTACGAGCAGTACTTC.

The chain has TRBV5-1 and TRBJ2-7; 10 positions match TRBD2. This CDR3 is built from 15 residues. From germline, CDR1 is SGHRS and CDR2 YFSETQ. The CDR3, as DNA: TGCGCCAGCAGCCAAATAGCGGGAGGAACCTACGAGCAGTACGTT. Amino acid sequence: CASSQIAGGTYEQYV.

The rearrangement uses TRBV30 and TRBJ1-5; 8 bases match TRBD1. V lost 4 bases, J lost 11 bases, and 10 bases stayed unmatched. This CDR3 region has 13 residues. Germline V gene sequence: CDR1 GTSNPN, CDR2 SVGIG (reference sequence). The CDR3 nucleotides read TGTGCCTGGAAAGGACAGGGCCAATCAGCCCAGCATTTT. Translation gives CAWKGQGQSAQHF. Using reference TRBV30 and TRBJ1-5 for the parts outside the CDR3, the full variable domain is SQTIHQWPATLVQPVGSPLSLECTVEGTSNPNLYWYRQAAGRGLQLLFYSVGIGQISSEVPQNLSASRPQDRQFILSSKKLLLSDSGFYLCAWKGQGQSAQHFGDGTRLSIL.

There are many counts of this clone. This same CDR3 is encoded by further DNA sequences in the sample. The chain couples TRBV29-1 to TRBJ1-1, with TRBD1 matching over 7 bases. This CDR3 spans 14 amino acids. The ends lost 1 base at V and 3 bases at J; junction bases unmatched: 5. CDR1 is SQVTM, CDR2 ANQGSEA, per germline. CDR3 sequence reads: CSVEGQGRYTEAFF. The CDR3 coding sequence is TGCAGCGTTGAAGGACAGGGCAGGTACACTGAAGCTTTCTTT. The whole variable domain, filled in from reference TRBV29-1 and TRBJ1-1, reads SAVISQKPSRDICQRGTSLTIQCQVDSQVTMMFWYRQQPGQSLTLIATANQGSEATYESGFVIDKFPISRPNLTFSTLTVSNMSPEDSSIYLCSVEGQGRYTEAFFGQGTRLTVV.

In the case of this clone: A much more abundant neighbour one base away suggests this may be a read error. The chain recombines TRBV30 with TRBJ1-2; D is possibly TRBD1 (6 bases). The CDR3 is 12 amino acids. Looked up from germline, CDR1 is GTSNPN and CDR2 is SVGIG (reference sequence). The chain's CDR3 is CARSAYRAGYTF. CDR3 nucleotide sequence: TGTGCCCGGAGTGCCTACAGGGCCGGCTACACCTTC. The whole variable domain, filled in from reference TRBV30 and TRBJ1-2, reads SQTIHQWPATLVQPVGSPLSLECTVEGTSNPNLYWYRQAAGRGLQLLFYSVGIGQISSEVPQNLSASRPQDRQFILSSKKLLLSDSGFYLCARSAYRAGYTFGSGTRLTVV.